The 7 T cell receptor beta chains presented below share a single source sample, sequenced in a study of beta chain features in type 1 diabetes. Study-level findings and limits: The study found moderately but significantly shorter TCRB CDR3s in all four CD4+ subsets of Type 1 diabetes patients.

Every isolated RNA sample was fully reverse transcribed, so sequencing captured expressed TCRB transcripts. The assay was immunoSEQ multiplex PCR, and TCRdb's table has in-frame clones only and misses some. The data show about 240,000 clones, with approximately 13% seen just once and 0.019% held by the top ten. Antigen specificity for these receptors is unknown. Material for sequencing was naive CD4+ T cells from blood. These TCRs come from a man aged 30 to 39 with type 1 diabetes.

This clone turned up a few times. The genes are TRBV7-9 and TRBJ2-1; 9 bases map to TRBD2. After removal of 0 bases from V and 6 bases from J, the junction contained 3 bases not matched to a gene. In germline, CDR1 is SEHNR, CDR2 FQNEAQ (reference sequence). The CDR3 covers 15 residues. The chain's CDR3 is CASSLAQAGGNEQFF. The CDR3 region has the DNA TGTGCCAGCAGCTTAGCTCAAGCGGGGGGCAATGAGCAGTTCTTC. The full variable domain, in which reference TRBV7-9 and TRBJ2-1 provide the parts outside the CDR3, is DTGVSQNPRHKITKRGQNVTFRCDPISEHNRLYWYRQTLGQGPEFLTYFQNEAQLEKSRLLSDRFSAERPKGSFSTLEIQRTEQGDSAMYLCASSLAQAGGNEQFFGPGTRLTVL.

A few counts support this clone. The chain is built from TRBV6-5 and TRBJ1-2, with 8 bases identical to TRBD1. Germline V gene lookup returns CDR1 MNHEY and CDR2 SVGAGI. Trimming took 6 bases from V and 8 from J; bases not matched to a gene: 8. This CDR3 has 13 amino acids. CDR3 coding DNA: TGTGCCAGCAGATTCGACAGGGGAGGCGGCTACACCTTC. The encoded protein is CASRFDRGGGYTF.

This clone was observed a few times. Here the CDR3 DNA reads TGTGCCAGCTCACCCGCCGGGACATCACCCTACGAGCAGTACTTC. Its protein is CASSPAGTSPYEQYF. The chain recombines TRBV18 with TRBJ2-7, with a tentative D call TRBD1 (6 bases). The germline V gene encodes CDR1 KGHSH and CDR2 LQKENI. The CDR3 consists of 15 residues. V shed 3 bases and J shed 2 bases, with 14 bases lying between them.

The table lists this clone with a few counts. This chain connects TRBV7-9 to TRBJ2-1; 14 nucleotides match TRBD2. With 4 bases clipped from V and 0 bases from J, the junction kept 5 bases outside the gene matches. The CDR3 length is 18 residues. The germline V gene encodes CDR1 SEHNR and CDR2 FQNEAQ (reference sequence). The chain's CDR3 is CASSSTSGRASSYNEQFF. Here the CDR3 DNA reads TGTGCCAGCAGCTCGACTAGCGGGAGGGCCAGCTCCTACAATGAGCAGTTCTTC.

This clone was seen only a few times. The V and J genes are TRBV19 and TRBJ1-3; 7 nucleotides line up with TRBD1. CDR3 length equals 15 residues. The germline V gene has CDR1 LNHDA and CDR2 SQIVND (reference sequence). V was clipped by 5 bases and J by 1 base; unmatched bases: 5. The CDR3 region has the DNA TGTGCCAGTAGTCAACCAGGGGGTTCTGGAAACACCATATATTTT. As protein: CASSQPGGSGNTIYF.

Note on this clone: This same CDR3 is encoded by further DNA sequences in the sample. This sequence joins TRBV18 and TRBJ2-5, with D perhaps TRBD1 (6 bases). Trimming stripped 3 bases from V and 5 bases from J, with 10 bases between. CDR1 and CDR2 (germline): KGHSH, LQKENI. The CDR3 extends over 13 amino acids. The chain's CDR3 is CASSPTGEETQYF. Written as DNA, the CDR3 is TGTGCCAGCTCACCGACAGGCGAGGAGACCCAGTACTTC.

CDR3 region: CASSLEGQGSPQETQYF. CDR3 coding DNA: TGTGCCAGCAGCTTGGAGGGACAGGGGTCCCCCCAAGAGACCCAGTACTTC. The chain is built from TRBV5-4 and TRBJ2-5, with TRBD1 identical over 10 bases. The CDR3 runs 17 residues. Trimming cost V 0 bases and J 1 base; bases outside gene matches: 6. The germline V gene encodes CDR1 SGHNT and CDR2 YYREEE (reference sequence).